The following is a T cell receptor (beta chain) sequence with its context. The data belong to a study of metastatic and nonmetastatic thyroid tumors. Using MiXCR, TCRdb re-called clones from the PCR reads. This sample carries approximately 12,000 clones, around 29% of them seen once, and the ten largest clones take roughly 12%. The CDR3 loop spans 15 amino acids. V lost 3 bases, J lost 5 bases, and 14 bases lay in between. CDR1 and CDR2 from the germline V gene are MNHNY and SVGAGI (reference sequence). Patients underwent thyroid surgery, and none had received any treatment before it. The TCR was taken from a female donor with papillary thyroid cancer or a benign thyroid nodule (not recorded which). Some clones in this sample may be carry-over from other donors' samples. The rearrangement links TRBV6-6 to TRBJ2-1; perhaps TRBD2 as D (6 bases). Sequencing was performed on tumor tissue. The CDR3 DNA reads as TGTGCCAGCAGTTATAGGAGGGAGATCCACAATGAGCAGTTCTTC. Amino acid sequence: CASSYRREIHNEQFF.